These 26 T cell receptor beta chains were sequenced from one sample in a study of OX40 agonist ivuxolimab in advanced cancers. Sequencing used immunoSEQ multiplex PCR; TCRdb keeps in-frame clones, though not all of them. This table has 80,000 to 100,000 clones, roughly 94% appearing once. The specimen was CD4+ or CD8+ T cells sorted from blood, collected in a trial of the OX40 agonist ivuxolimab. All receptors derive from an adult with an advanced solid tumor such as melanoma, head and neck, liver or kidney cancer.

The chain combines TRBV2 with TRBJ1-5; D gene unclear. The ends were cut back, 1 base at V and 5 bases at J, with 6 bases in the middle. Germline lookup yields CDR1 SNHLY and CDR2 FYNNEI. The CDR3 consists of 13 residues. CDR3 protein: CASSEEVDQPQHF. CDR3 DNA sequence: TGTGCCAGCAGTGAAGAGGTGGATCAGCCCCAGCATTTT.

The chain has TRBV2 and TRBJ2-1, with D unclear. V shed 5 bases and J shed 3 bases, with 2 bases lying between them. The CDR3 loop spans 11 amino acids. Per the germline V gene, CDR1 is SNHLY and CDR2 is FYNNEI. The CDR3 loop reads CASSYYNEQFF. CDR3 coding DNA: TGTGCCAGCAGTTACTACAATGAGCAGTTCTTC.

This chain uses TRBV7-2 with TRBJ1-1; 8 bases align to TRBD1. The ends lost 1 base at V and 2 bases at J; junction bases unmatched: 3. The CDR3 is 15 amino acids. CDR1 and CDR2 (germline): SGHTA, FQGNSA. Here the CDR3 DNA reads TGTGCCAGCAGCTTAGTAGGGACAGGAAACACTGAAGCTTTCTTT. Encoded protein: CASSLVGTGNTEAFF.

The CDR3 DNA reads TGTGCCACCAGCAGGCGCAGGGTTACTGGAAACACCATATATTTT. Its protein is CATSRRRVTGNTIYF. The gene calls are TRBV15 and TRBJ1-3, with D tentatively TRBD1 (5 bases). Germline loops: CDR1 LNHNV, CDR2 YYDKDF (reference sequence). Trimming shortened V by 3 bases and J by 2 bases, and 11 bases separated the two germline ends. The CDR3 has 15 residues. The full variable domain, rest sourced from reference TRBV15 and TRBJ1-3, is DAMVIQNPRYQVTQFGKPVTLSCSQTLNHNVMYWYQQKSSQAPKLLFHYYDKDFNNEADTPDNFQSRRPNTSFCFLDIRSPGLGDTAMYLCATSRRRVTGNTIYFGEGSWLTVV.

The chain carries TRBV4-3 and TRBJ1-1; D not resolved. V lost 3 bases to trimming and J lost 1 base, with 9 bases between them. The germline gives CDR1 LGHNA, CDR2 YSLEER. The CDR3 extends over 14 amino acids. The CDR3 is CASSHVEKNTEAFF. The CDR3 DNA sequence: TGCGCCAGCAGCCACGTCGAGAAGAACACTGAAGCTTTCTTT.

The genes are TRBV28 and TRBJ1-5; no clear D gene. The germline V gene encodes CDR1 MDHEN and CDR2 SYDVKM. The CDR3 is 14 amino acids. Between the trimmed V and J ends, which lost 4 bases and 3 bases, there was a span of 10 bases. Here the CDR3 DNA reads TGTGCCAGCAGTTCAGGAGTGCTCAATCAGCCCCAGCATTTT. Translation: CASSSGVLNQPQHF.

V is TRBV9 and J is TRBJ2-2, with 10 bases that match TRBD2. Germline V gene lookup returns CDR1 SGDLS and CDR2 YYNGEE. V was pared by 3 bases and J by 7 bases, with 12 bases of the junction left unmatched. The CDR3 consists of 17 residues. Here the CDR3 DNA reads TGTGCCAGCAGCGCCCTACTAGCGGGGCTGGGTGGCGGGGAGCTGTTTTTT. This gives the protein CASSALLAGLGGGELFF.

The chain couples TRBV5-1 to TRBJ2-5, with D perhaps TRBD2 (6 bases). The CDR3 covers 14 residues. Between the trimmed V and J ends, which lost 4 bases and 2 bases, there was a span of 12 bases. The germline V gene encodes CDR1 SGHRS and CDR2 YFSETQ. The CDR3 sequence is CASSPGAGQETQYF. CDR3 in DNA: TGCGCCAGCAGCCCCGGGGCGGGACAAGAGACCCAGTACTTC.

The gene calls are TRBV2 and TRBJ1-6; no definite D call. V was trimmed by 2 bases and J by 7 bases, leaving 9 bases between them. The CDR3 sequence is 14 residues long. Germline values: CDR1 SNHLY, CDR2 FYNNEI. CDR3 bases: TGTGCCAGCAGTGAATATGGCGGGAATTCACCCCTCCACTTT. It yields the protein CASSEYGGNSPLHF.

V gene TRBV4-3 combines with J gene TRBJ1-2; tentatively, D is TRBD1 (5 bases). The CDR3 contains 16 residues. Germline V gives CDR1 LGHNA, CDR2 YSLEER. The V and J ends lost 0 bases and 4 bases respectively, with 15 bases between them. CDR3 residues: CASSQDPRGDSYGYTF. CDR3 nucleotide sequence: TGCGCCAGCAGCCAAGATCCTCGGGGGGATTCCTATGGCTACACCTTC.

The chain is built from TRBV9 and TRBJ2-5; D may be TRBD1 (6 bases). Germline V CDR1 and CDR2: SGDLS, YYNGEE. The germline V and J ends were trimmed by 4 bases and 1 base, with 11 bases remaining between them. This CDR3 region has 14 residues. The CDR3 loop is CASSWDTFQETQYF. In nucleotides, the CDR3 is TGTGCCAGCAGCTGGGACACCTTCCAAGAGACCCAGTACTTC.

The chain carries TRBV4-1 and TRBJ2-5; 11 bases are a match to TRBD1. CDR1 MGHRA and CDR2 YSYEKL come from the germline V gene. CDR3 size: 12 residues. The ends lost 5 bases at V and 7 bases at J; junction bases unmatched: 0. CDR3 sequence reads: CASSGQGATQYF. The CDR3 region has the DNA TGCGCCAGCAGCGGACAGGGGGCGACCCAGTACTTC.

The chain recombines TRBV6-5 with TRBJ1-2; no clear D. Germline CDR1 and CDR2: MNHEY and SVGAGI. The CDR3 has 15 amino acids. Deletions cut 0 bases from V and 4 bases from J, with 12 bases between. CDR3 sequence (DNA): TGTGCCAGCAGTTACTCGATAGGGATGGGCTATGGCTACACCTTC. It encodes CASSYSIGMGYGYTF.

The chain links TRBV7-3 to TRBJ2-2; 12 nucleotides match TRBD2. V lost 5 bases to trimming and J lost 5 bases; unmatched junction nucleotides: 3. This CDR3 is 15 amino acids long. Per the germline V gene, CDR1 is SGHTA and CDR2 is FQGTGA. The CDR3 DNA reads TGTGCCAGCAGCCCCGGGACTAGCGGGACCGGGGAGCTGTTTTTT. This encodes CASSPGTSGTGELFF.

This clone was seen a single time. The chain uses TRBV5-1 and TRBJ2-2; D may match TRBD1 or TRBD2 (5 bases each). Looked up from germline, CDR1 is SGHRS and CDR2 is YFSETQ. The CDR3 covers 14 residues. Trimming stripped 3 bases from V and 7 bases from J, with 13 bases between. The CDR3 is CASSSGAVGGELFF. The CDR3 DNA reads TGCGCCAGCAGCTCCGGGGCCGTTGGCGGGGAGCTGTTTTTT.

V and J are TRBV10-2 and TRBJ2-1; 11 nucleotides agree with TRBD2. This CDR3 contains 16 residues. The germline CDR1 and CDR2 sequences are WSHSY and SAAADI. The V and J ends lost 3 bases and 4 bases, in that order; junction bases with no gene match: 5. The CDR3 DNA is TGCGCCAGCAGTGACCCGGGACTAGCGGTTTACAATGAGCAGTTCTTC. Its protein is CASSDPGLAVYNEQFF.

This chain links TRBV30 with TRBJ2-5; possible D gene TRBD2, 5 bases. This CDR3 has 14 residues. Germline CDR1 and CDR2: GTSNPN and SVGIG (reference sequence). Trimming removed 1 base at V and 5 bases at J, with 14 bases between. The CDR3: CAWSGRLLRETQYF. The CDR3 DNA reads TGTGCCTGGAGTGGGAGACTACTTAGGGAGACCCAGTACTTC.

This chain joins TRBV6-6 and TRBJ1-2; 9 nucleotides align to TRBD1. The CDR3 covers 13 residues. The J segment lost 6 bases and the V segment lost 9 bases, leaving 8 bases of the junction unmatched. The V gene's germline CDR1 is MNHNY and CDR2 SVGAGI (reference sequence). The CDR3 reads CASAQGAGNGYTF. The CDR3 bases are TGTGCCAGTGCACAGGGGGCTGGTAATGGCTACACCTTC.

This chain uses TRBV6-5 with TRBJ2-7, with 8 bases that match TRBD2. The CDR3 spans 16 residues. Germline assignment: CDR1 MNHEY and CDR2 SVGAGI. V gave up 0 bases and J gave up 0 bases; unmatched junction bases: 4. CDR3 protein: CASSYSGGAPSYEQYF. The DNA for the CDR3 is TGTGCCAGCAGTTACTCCGGGGGGGCTCCCTCCTACGAGCAGTACTTC.

This rearrangement joins TRBV6-5 to TRBJ2-7; no definite D call. Germline CDR1 reads MNHEY; CDR2 reads SVGAGI. The V gene lost 4 bases and the J gene lost 2 bases, with 9 bases spanning the gap. This CDR3 spans 13 amino acids. The CDR3 reads CASSSPATYEQYF. CDR3 DNA: TGTGCCAGCAGTTCCCCTGCCACCTACGAGCAGTACTTC.

The chain carries TRBV4-3 and TRBJ1-1; 7 bases agree with TRBD1. The CDR3 has 15 amino acids. The germline gives CDR1 LGHNA, CDR2 YSLEER. V gave up 4 bases and J gave up 5 bases; unmatched junction bases: 10. This CDR3 is CASSPNTGQWTEAFF. The DNA for the CDR3 is TGCGCCAGCAGCCCTAATACGGGACAGTGGACTGAAGCTTTCTTT.

The chain couples TRBV27 to TRBJ2-5; D is perhaps TRBD2 (5 bases). Trimming pared 4 bases from V and 7 bases from J, leaving 10 bases between. Germline values: CDR1 MNHEY, CDR2 SMNVEV (reference sequence). The CDR3 sequence is 12 residues long. CDR3 loop: CASSSSRGTQYF. In DNA, the CDR3 is TGTGCCAGCAGTTCCTCCCGGGGGACCCAGTACTTC.

The CDR3 DNA follows: TGTGCCAGCAGTTCCCACAGGGAGTCCTACGAGCAGTACTTC. Its translation is CASSSHRESYEQYF. The genes are TRBV6-6 and TRBJ2-7, with TRBD1 as a possible D gene (6 bases). Germline CDR1 MNHNY, CDR2 SVGAGI (reference sequence). This CDR3 is built from 14 residues. Trimming took off 4 bases at V and 1 base at J, with 11 bases between the two ends.

This chain joins TRBV19 and TRBJ2-7, with 10 positions matching TRBD1. The CDR3 length is 15 residues. Germline assignment: CDR1 LNHDA and CDR2 SQIVND (reference sequence). The junction had 3 bases not matched to a gene; V was cut back by 3 bases and J by 1 base. In nucleotides, the CDR3 is TGTGCCAGTAGTATCGACAGGGGGCTTTCCTACGAGCAGTACTTC. This translates into CASSIDRGLSYEQYF.

The chain uses TRBV27 and TRBJ2-7, with D perhaps given as TRBD1 or TRBD2 (5 bases each). This CDR3 is built from 15 residues. Germline values: CDR1 MNHEY, CDR2 SMNVEV (reference sequence). The V and J ends lost 5 bases and 1 base respectively, with 15 bases between them. In nucleotides, the CDR3 is TGTGCCAGCAGTCAACTTGGGGGTGGGTCCTACGAGCAGTACTTC. Translation gives CASSQLGGGSYEQYF.

CDR3 nucleotides: TGTGCCGGGGGGAACCACTATGGCTACACCTTC. Its translation is CAGGNHYGYTF. The chain combines TRBV28 with TRBJ1-2; D may be TRBD1 (5 bases). The CDR3 has 11 residues. With 11 bases removed from V and 3 bases from J, the gap between germline ends came to 10 bases. Germline CDR1 reads MDHEN; CDR2 reads SYDVKM.